This T cell receptor beta chain is drawn from a study of identifying expanded T cells in peripheral blood. CDR1 is MGHRA and CDR2 is YSYEKL in the germline V gene. The CDR3 is 15 amino acids. V lost 6 bases, J lost 6 bases, and 6 bases stayed unmatched. Some clones are missing from TCRdb's copy, which holds only in-frame ones; the method was immunoSEQ multiplex PCR. This table holds roughly 100,000 clones, about 89% found once. Study results and limitations: Across healthy donors, higher total template counts meant significantly greater roughly 2-week count variance. Technical replicates showed 0.9 to 1.5 changed clones; roughly two weeks 15 to 20; four weeks 19.

Comments on this clone: Its antigen is undetermined.

Collection occurred without any documented infections or immune events in donors. Sequencing was performed on blood. The chain uses TRBV4-1 and TRBJ2-3; 13 bases align to TRBD2. This sequence was found in a person aged 18-70 years in good health. In DNA, the CDR3 is TGCGCCAGCAGACTCACTAGCGGGGGGGCCGATACGCAGTATTTT. Amino acid sequence: CASRLTSGGADTQYF.